This TCR beta chain originates from a study of Ad26.COV2.S vaccination and SARS-CoV-2 variants. Study-wide background: Among those in the COV1001 Ad26.COV2.S trial arm was the donor.

Findings and limits, study-wide: CD8+ and CD4+ T cells specific for spike reportedly responded with substantial breadth after vaccination. People who got the vaccine had more spike-specific TCR breadth than people who got placebo.

This table comes from immunoSEQ multiplex PCR, and its TCRdb copy is limited to in-frame clones, with some not included. The profile shows 300,000 to 400,000 clones, 80% to 90% of them singletons. Points on this clone: The antigen is undetermined.

Treatment: approximately 18 received Ad26.COV2.S at low or high dose, single or two shots; a few received placebo; per-sample allocation not given. Sampling occurred on day 63 after the first vaccine or placebo injection. Germline-derived CDR1 and CDR2 are LNHDA and SQIVND (reference sequence). This CDR3 spans 13 amino acids. Between the trimmed V and J ends, which lost 4 bases and 5 bases, there was a span of 9 bases. The chain combines TRBV19 with TRBJ1-5; D is ambiguous. Sequenced material: peripheral blood, taken in a trial of Ad26.COV2.S vaccine versus placebo. The sequence was obtained from a person between 18 and 65 years old who received the Ad26.COV2.S COVID-19 vaccine or a placebo. In DNA form, the CDR3 reads TGTGCCAGTAGTACGGGTTTTCATCAGCCCCAGCATTTT. It is translated as CASSTGFHQPQHF.